This T cell receptor beta chain was sequenced during a study of OX40 agonist ivuxolimab in advanced cancers. Across the whole study: Subjects had a mean age of roughly 60 years, with a range of roughly 20 to 80; roughly 80% were male.

Trimming cost V 2 bases and J 3 bases; bases outside gene matches: 21. CDR3 size: 21 residues. Germline V lookup: CDR1 SGHRS, CDR2 YFSETQ. For this clone: Its antigen remains unidentified.

Study observations and caveats: There were also nonresponders showing low normalized T-cell clonal expansion. Among the lowest peripheral clonal expansion occurred in 0.1-3.0 mg/kg partial responders.

Sampling of blood occurred at baseline, cycle 4 day 1, and cycle 7 day 1. Profiling relied on immunoSEQ multiplex PCR, and the TCRdb table lists in-frame clones only, not all of them. The sample contains approximately 70,000 clones, roughly 94% of which appear only once. The clonotype comes from an adult with an advanced solid tumor such as melanoma, head and neck, liver or kidney cancer. The sample in question was CD4+ or CD8+ T cells sorted from blood, obtained in a trial of the OX40 agonist ivuxolimab. This rearrangement joins TRBV5-1 to TRBJ2-5; 11 positions agree with TRBD2. The CDR3 loop is CASSFGTSGGTSGEMKETQYF. The CDR3 nucleotides are TGCGCCAGCAGCTTCGGCACGTCAGGGGGGACTAGCGGAGAGATGAAAGAGACCCAGTACTTC.